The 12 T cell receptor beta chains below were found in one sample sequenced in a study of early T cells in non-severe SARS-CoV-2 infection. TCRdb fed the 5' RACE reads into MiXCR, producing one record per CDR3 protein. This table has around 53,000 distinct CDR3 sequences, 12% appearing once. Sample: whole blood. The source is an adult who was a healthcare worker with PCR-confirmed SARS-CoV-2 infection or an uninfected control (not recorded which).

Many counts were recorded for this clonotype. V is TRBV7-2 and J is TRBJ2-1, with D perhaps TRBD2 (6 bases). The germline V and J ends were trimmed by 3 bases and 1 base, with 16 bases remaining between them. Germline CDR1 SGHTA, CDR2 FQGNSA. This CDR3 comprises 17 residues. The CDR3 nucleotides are TGTGCCAGCAGCTTGCTCCGTCTAGCGACGTCCTACAATGAGCAGTTCTTC. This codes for CASSLLRLATSYNEQFF.

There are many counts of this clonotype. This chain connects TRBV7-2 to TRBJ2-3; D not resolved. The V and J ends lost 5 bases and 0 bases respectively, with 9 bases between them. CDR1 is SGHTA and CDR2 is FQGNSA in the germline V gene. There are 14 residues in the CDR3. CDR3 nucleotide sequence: TGTGCCAGCAGCCCCCGGCGTAGCACAGATACGCAGTATTTT. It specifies CASSPRRSTDTQYF.

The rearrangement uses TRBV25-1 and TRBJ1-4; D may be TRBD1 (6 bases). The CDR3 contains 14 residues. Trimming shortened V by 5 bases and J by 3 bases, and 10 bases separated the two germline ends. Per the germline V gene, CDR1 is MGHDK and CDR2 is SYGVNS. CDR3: CASSRGSANEKLFF. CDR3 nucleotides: TGTGCCAGCAGTAGGGGGTCAGCTAATGAAAAACTGTTTTTT.

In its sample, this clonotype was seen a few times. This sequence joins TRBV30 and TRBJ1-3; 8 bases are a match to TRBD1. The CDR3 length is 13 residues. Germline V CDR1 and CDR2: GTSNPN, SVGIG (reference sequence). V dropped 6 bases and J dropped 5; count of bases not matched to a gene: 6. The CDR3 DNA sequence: TGTGCCTGCATCGACAGGGGACGAAACACCATATATTTT. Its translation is CACIDRGRNTIYF.

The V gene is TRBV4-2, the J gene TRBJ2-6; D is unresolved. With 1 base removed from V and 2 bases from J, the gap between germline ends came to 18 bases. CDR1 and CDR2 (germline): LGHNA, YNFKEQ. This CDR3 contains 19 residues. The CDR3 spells CASSQGSGSTKTGANVLTF. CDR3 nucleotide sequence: TGTGCCAGCAGCCAAGGTAGTGGCAGTACAAAGACTGGGGCCAACGTCCTGACTTTC.

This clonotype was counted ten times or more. The CDR3 DNA reads TGCGCCAGCAGCTTTCCCGGGACCAACGAGCAGTACTTC. This sequence encodes CASSFPGTNEQYF. The gene calls are TRBV5-1 and TRBJ2-7; the D call may be TRBD1 or TRBD2 (5 bases each). The CDR3 length is 13 residues. Trimming shortened V by 2 bases and J by 5 bases, and 11 bases separated the two germline ends. Germline V gene data show CDR1 as SGHRS and CDR2 as YFSETQ.

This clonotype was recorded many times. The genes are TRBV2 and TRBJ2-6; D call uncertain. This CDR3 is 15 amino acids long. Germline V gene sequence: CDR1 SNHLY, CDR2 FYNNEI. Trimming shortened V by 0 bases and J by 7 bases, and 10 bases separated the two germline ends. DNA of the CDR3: TGTGCCAGCAGTGAAGCGGGAAGGGTAGCCAACGTCCTGACTTTC. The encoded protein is CASSEAGRVANVLTF.

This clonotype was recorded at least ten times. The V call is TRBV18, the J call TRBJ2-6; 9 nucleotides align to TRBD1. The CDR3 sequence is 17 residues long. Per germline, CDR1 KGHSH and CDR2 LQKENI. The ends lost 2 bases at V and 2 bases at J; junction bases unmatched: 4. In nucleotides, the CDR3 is TGTGCCAGCTCACCAACAGGGGGCTCAACTGGGGCCAACGTCCTGACTTTC. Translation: CASSPTGGSTGANVLTF. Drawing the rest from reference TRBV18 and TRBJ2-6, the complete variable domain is NAGVMQNPRHLVRRRGQEARLRCSPMKGHSHVYWYRQLPEEGLKFMVYLQKENIIDESGMPKERFSAEFPKEGPSILRIQQVVRGDSAAYFCASSPTGGSTGANVLTFGAGSRLTVL.

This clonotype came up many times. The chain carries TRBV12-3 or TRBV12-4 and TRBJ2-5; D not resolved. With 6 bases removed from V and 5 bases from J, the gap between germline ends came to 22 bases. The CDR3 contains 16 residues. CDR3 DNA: TGTGCCAGCAGCAGAGCAGGAGAATCTCGGTCGGAGACCCAGTACTTC. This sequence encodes CASSRAGESRSETQYF.

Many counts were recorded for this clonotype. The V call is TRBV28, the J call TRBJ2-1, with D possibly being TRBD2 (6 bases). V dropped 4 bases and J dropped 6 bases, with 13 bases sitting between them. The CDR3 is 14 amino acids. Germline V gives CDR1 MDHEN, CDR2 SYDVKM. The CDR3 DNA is TGTGCCAGCAGTTCCGGGGGACCCCTCAATGAGCAGTTCTTC. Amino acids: CASSSGGPLNEQFF.

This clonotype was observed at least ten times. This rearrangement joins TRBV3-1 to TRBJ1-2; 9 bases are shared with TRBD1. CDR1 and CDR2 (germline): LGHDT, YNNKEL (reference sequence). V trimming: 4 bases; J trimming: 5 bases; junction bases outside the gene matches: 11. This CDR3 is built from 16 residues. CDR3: CASSLAGRGQGYGYTF. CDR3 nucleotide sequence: TGTGCCAGCAGCCTCGCTGGTAGGGGACAGGGTTATGGCTACACCTTC.

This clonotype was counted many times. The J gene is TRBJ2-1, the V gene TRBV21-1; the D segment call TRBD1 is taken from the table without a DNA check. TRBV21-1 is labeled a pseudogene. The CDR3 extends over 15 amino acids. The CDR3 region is CASSKGQSSYNEQFF. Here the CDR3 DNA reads TGTGCCAGCAGCAAGGGACAGTCCTCCTACAATGAGCAGTTCTTC.